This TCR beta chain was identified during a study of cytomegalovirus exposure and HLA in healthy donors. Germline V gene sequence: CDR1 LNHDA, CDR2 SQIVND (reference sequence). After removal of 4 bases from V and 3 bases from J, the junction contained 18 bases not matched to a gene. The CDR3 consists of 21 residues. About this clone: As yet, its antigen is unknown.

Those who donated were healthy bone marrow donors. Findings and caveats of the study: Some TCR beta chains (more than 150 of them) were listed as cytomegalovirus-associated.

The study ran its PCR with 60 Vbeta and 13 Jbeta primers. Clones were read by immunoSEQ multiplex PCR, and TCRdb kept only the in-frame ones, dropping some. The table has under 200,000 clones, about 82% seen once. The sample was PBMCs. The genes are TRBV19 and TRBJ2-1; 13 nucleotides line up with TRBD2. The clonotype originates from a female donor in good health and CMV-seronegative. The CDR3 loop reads CASSTYPRTSGSSRGYNEQFF. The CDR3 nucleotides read TGTGCCAGTAGTACGTACCCTCGGACTAGCGGGAGCAGTCGGGGCTACAATGAGCAGTTCTTC.